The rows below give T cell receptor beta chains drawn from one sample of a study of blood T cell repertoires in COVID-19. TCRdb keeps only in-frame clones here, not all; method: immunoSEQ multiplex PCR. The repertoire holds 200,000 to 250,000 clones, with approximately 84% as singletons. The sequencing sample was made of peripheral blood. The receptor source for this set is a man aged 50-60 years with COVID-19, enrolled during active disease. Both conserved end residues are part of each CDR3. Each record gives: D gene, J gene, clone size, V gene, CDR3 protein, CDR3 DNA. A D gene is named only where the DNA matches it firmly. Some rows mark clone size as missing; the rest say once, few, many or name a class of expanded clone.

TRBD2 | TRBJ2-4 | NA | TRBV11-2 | CASSFDSGRGNIQYF | TGTGCCAGCAGCTTTGATAGCGGGAGAGGGAACATTCAGTACTTC
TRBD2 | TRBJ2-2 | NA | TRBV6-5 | CASSGVLAGELFF | TGTGCCAGTAGCGGGGTCCTCGCCGGGGAGCTGTTTTTT
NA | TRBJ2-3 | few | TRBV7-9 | CASTLWGPDTQYF | TGTGCCAGCACCTTATGGGGCCCAGATACGCAGTATTTT
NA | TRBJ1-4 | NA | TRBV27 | CASSLSRGEKLFF | TGTGCCAGCAGTTTGTCAAGGGGCGAAAAACTGTTTTTT
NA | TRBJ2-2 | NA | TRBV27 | CATQIRGRNTGELFF | TGTGCCACTCAAATCAGGGGCCGAAACACCGGGGAGCTGTTTTTT
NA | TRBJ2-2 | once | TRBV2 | CASRDPGRRGQTNTGELFF | TGTGCCAGCAGAGACCCTGGGCGCAGGGGACAAACGAACACCGGGGAGCTGTTTTTT
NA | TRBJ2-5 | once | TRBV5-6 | CASSRRTDQETQYF | TGTGCCAGCAGCCGACGGACAGATCAAGAGACCCAGTACTTC
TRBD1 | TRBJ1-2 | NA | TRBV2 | CASRVGTANGYTF | TGTGCCAGCAGAGTAGGGACAGCAAATGGCTACACCTTC
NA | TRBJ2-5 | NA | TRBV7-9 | CASSLDRFQETQYF | TGTGCCAGCAGCTTAGATCGTTTCCAAGAGACCCAGTACTTC
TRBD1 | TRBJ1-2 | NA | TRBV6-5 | CASSYSRTGDYGYTF | TGTGCCAGCAGTTACTCGCGGACAGGGGACTATGGCTACACCTTC
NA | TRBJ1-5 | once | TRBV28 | CASSLSSQPQHF | TGTGCCAGCAGTTTATCTTCGCAGCCCCAGCATTTT
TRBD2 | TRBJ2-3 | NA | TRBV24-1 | CATSEGGRGTDTQYF | TGTGCCACCAGTGAGGGCGGGAGAGGGACAGATACGCAGTATTTT
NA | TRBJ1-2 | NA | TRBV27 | CASSLRETSPSAGGYTF | TGTGCCAGCAGTTTACGCGAGACGAGCCCAAGCGCCGGTGGCTACACCTTC
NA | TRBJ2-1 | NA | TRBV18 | CASSPGLRNEQFF | TGTGCCAGCTCACCGGGACTTAGGAATGAGCAGTTCTTC
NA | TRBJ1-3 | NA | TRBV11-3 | CASSGGGSGNTIYF | TGTGCCAGCAGCGGGGGAGGCTCTGGAAACACCATATATTTT
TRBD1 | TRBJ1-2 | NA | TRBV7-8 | CASSLAGGTDGYTF | TGTGCCAGCAGCTTAGCAGGAGGGACAGATGGCTACACCTTC
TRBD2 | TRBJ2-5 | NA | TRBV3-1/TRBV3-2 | CASSSDQGLPKETQYF | TGTGCCAGCAGTTCTGACCAGGGACTACCAAAAGAGACCCAGTACTTC